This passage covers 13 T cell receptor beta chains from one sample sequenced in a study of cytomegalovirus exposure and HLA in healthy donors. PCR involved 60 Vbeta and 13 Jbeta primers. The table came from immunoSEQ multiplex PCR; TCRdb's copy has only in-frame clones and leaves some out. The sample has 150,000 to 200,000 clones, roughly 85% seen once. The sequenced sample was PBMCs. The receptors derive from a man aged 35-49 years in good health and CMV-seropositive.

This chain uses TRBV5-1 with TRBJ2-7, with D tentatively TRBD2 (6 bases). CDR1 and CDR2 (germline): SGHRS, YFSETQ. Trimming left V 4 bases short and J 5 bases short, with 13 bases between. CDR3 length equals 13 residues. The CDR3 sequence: CASSRGYRDEQYF. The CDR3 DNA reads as TGCGCCAGCAGCCGGGGGTATAGGGACGAGCAGTACTTC.

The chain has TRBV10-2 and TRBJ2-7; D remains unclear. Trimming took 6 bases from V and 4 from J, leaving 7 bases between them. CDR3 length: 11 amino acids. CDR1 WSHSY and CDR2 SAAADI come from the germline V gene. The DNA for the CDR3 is TGCGCCAGCAGCCCACATTACGAGCAGTACTTC. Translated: CASSPHYEQYF.

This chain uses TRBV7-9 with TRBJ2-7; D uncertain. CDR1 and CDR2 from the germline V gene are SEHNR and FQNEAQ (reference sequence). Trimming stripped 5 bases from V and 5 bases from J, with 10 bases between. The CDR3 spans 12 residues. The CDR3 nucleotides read TGTGCCAGCAGCCTTCCCCGTGACGAGCAGTACTTC. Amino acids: CASSLPRDEQYF. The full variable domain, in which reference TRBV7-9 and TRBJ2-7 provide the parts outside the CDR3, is DTGVSQNPRHKITKRGQNVTFRCDPISEHNRLYWYRQTLGQGPEFLTYFQNEAQLEKSRLLSDRFSAERPKGSFSTLEIQRTEQGDSAMYLCASSLPRDEQYFGPGTRLTVT.

The CDR3 sequence is CASSPRRDRAQETQYF. The CDR3 nucleotides are TGTGCCAGCAGCCCCCGGCGGGACAGGGCCCAAGAGACCCAGTACTTC. The rearrangement links TRBV7-9 to TRBJ2-5, with 9 bases lining up with TRBD1. This CDR3 has 16 residues. With 5 bases clipped from V and 1 base from J, the junction kept 8 bases outside the gene matches. Per the germline V gene, CDR1 is SEHNR and CDR2 is FQNEAQ (reference sequence).

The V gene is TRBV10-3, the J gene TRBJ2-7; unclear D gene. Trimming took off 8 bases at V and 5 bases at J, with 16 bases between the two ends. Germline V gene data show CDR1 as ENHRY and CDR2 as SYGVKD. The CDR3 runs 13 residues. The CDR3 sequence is CAIAAEVRNEQYF. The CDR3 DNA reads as TGTGCCATCGCCGCCGAAGTTAGAAACGAGCAGTACTTC.

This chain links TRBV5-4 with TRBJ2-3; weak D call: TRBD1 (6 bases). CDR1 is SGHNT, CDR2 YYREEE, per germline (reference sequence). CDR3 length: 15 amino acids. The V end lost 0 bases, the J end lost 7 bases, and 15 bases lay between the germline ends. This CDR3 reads CASSLDRASHNTQYF. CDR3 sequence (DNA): TGTGCCAGCAGCTTGGACAGGGCTTCGCACAATACGCAGTATTTT.

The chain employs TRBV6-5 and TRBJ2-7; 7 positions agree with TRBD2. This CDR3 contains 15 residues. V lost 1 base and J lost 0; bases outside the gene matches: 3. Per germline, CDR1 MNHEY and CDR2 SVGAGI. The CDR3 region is CASSYLSSGSYEQYF. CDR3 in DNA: TGTGCCAGCAGTTACTTGTCTAGCGGCTCCTACGAGCAGTACTTC.

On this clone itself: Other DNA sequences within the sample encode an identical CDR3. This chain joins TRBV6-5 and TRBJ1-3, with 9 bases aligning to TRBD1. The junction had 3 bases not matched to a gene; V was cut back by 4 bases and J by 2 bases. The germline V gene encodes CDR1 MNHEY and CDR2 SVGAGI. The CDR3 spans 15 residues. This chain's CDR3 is CASSSGQGAGNTIYF. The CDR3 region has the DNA TGTGCCAGCAGTTCGGGACAGGGAGCTGGAAACACCATATATTTT.

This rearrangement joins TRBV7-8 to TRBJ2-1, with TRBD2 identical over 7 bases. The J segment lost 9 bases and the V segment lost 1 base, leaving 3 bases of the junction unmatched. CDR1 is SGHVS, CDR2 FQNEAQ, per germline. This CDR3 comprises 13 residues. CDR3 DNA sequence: TGTGCCAGCAGCTTAGGCGGGAGAGGTGAGCAGTTCTTC. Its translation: CASSLGGRGEQFF.

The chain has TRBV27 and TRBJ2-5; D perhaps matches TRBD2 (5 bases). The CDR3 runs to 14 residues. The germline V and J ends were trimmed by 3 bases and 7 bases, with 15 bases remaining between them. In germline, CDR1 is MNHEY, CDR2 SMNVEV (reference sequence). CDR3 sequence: CASSFGRHGGTQYF. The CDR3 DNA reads TGTGCCAGCAGTTTCGGCCGCCACGGAGGGACCCAGTACTTC.

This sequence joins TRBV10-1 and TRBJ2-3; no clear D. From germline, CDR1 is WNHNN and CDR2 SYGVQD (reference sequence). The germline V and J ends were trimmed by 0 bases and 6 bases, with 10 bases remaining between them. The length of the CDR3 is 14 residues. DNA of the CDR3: TGCGCCAGCAGTGAGTCGACTGTCGTGGATACGCAGTATTTT. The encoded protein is CASSESTVVDTQYF.

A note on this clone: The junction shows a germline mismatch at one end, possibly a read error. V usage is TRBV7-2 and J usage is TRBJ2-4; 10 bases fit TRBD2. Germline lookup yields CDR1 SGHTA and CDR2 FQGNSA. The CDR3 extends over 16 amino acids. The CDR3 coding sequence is TGTGCCAGCAGCCCCGGGCGAGCGGGGGGGGAAAACAGTCAGTACTTC. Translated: CASSPGRAGGENSQYF.

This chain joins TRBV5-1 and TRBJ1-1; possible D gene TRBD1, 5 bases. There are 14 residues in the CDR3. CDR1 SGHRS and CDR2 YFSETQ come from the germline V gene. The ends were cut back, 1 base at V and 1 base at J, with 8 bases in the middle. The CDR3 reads CASSLLGPNTEAFF. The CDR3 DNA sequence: TGCGCCAGCAGCTTGCTGGGGCCGAACACTGAAGCTTTCTTT.